Shown below are 17 T cell receptor beta chains from a single sample sequenced in a study of blood T cell repertoires in COVID-19. Measured with immunoSEQ multiplex PCR; TCRdb has only the in-frame clones, and not every one. The sample has about 51,000 clones; roughly 90% are singletons. Sequencing was carried out using peripheral blood. All receptors come from a man in his 60s with acute or convalescent COVID-19.

The chain employs TRBV7-9 and TRBJ2-3; TRBD1 agrees at 8 bases. Germline CDR1 SEHNR, CDR2 FQNEAQ (reference sequence). CDR3 length equals 15 residues. Unmatched junction bases numbered 3, after V lost 3 bases and J lost 1 base. For the CDR3, the DNA is TGTGCCAGCAGCTTGGAGACAGGGGGCACAGATACGCAGTATTTT. Translating gives CASSLETGGTDTQYF.

The chain has TRBV7-8 and TRBJ1-2; 12 bases line up with TRBD1. Germline V gene data show CDR1 as SGHVS and CDR2 as FQNEAQ. This CDR3 spans 18 amino acids. Germline trimming cut 4 bases from V and 8 bases from J; bases unmatched to any gene: 17. The CDR3, as DNA: TGTGCCAGCAGCTACCGGGACAGGGGGCGGCTTAGGCGGCCAGGCTACACCTTC. Its protein product is CASSYRDRGRLRRPGYTF.

The J gene is TRBJ2-7, the V gene TRBV10-1; perhaps TRBD2 as D (6 bases). The germline V gene encodes CDR1 WNHNN and CDR2 SYGVQD (reference sequence). With 9 bases removed from V and 3 bases from J, the gap between germline ends came to 15 bases. The CDR3 covers 13 residues. This CDR3 reads CASSSGRNYEQYF. DNA of the CDR3: TGCGCCAGTTCTTCCGGGAGAAACTACGAGCAGTACTTC.

V and J are TRBV4-1 and TRBJ2-3; 7 bases map to TRBD1. V lost 1 base, J lost 7 bases, and 14 bases stayed unmatched. The CDR3 is 17 amino acids. Germline CDR1 is MGHRA and CDR2 is YSYEKL. Here the CDR3 reads CASSQGPATGDSNTQYF. CDR3 in DNA: TGCGCCAGCAGCCAAGGACCGGCCACAGGGGATTCGAATACGCAGTATTTT.

This sequence joins TRBV2 and TRBJ1-6; D might be TRBD1 (5 bases). Looked up from germline, CDR1 is SNHLY and CDR2 is FYNNEI. The V end lost 6 bases, the J end lost 6 bases, and 15 bases lay between the germline ends. This CDR3 is 15 amino acids long. CDR3 in DNA: TGTGCCAGCAGCCGGGGACGGAGGGTTAATTCACCCCTCCACTTT. Translation: CASSRGRRVNSPLHF. The full variable domain, completed using reference TRBV2 and TRBJ1-6, is EPEVTQTPSHQVTQMGQEVILRCVPISNHLYFYWYRQILGQKVEFLVSFYNNEISEKSEIFDDQFSVERPDGSNFTLKIRSTKLEDSAMYFCASSRGRRVNSPLHFGNGTRLTVT.

This chain links TRBV5-1 with TRBJ2-7, with 7 bases identical to TRBD2. CDR3 length: 16 residues. V lost 0 bases to trimming and J lost 5 bases; unmatched junction nucleotides: 11. In germline, CDR1 is SGHRS, CDR2 YFSETQ. The CDR3 DNA reads TGCGCCAGCAGCTTGGCCTGGAGCGGGATGGCCAACGAGCAGTACTTC. It encodes CASSLAWSGMANEQYF.

The chain links TRBV4-1 to TRBJ1-5; 7 bases align to TRBD1. Germline V gene sequence: CDR1 MGHRA, CDR2 YSYEKL. CDR3 size: 18 residues. The junction had 15 bases not matched to a gene; V was cut back by 4 bases and J by 3 bases. The DNA for the CDR3 is TGCGCCAGCAGCCTCCGCCTGGGGGACAGCCAAAACAATCAGCCCCAGCATTTT. Translated: CASSLRLGDSQNNQPQHF.

The genes are TRBV28 and TRBJ1-2; D possibly corresponds to TRBD1 (5 bases). CDR1 MDHEN and CDR2 SYDVKM come from the germline V gene. The CDR3 is 13 amino acids. Trimming stripped 7 bases from V and 4 bases from J, with 13 bases between. The CDR3 reads CASNEDSSYGYTF. In nucleotides, the CDR3 is TGTGCCAGCAACGAAGACAGCTCCTATGGCTACACCTTC.

The chain combines TRBV15 with TRBJ2-4; D is uncertain. V shed 7 bases and J shed 4 bases, with 20 bases lying between them. Germline V gene data show CDR1 as LNHNV and CDR2 as YYDKDF (reference sequence). The CDR3 spans 16 residues. CDR3 protein: CATKERGIPNKNIQYF. CDR3 in DNA: TGTGCCACCAAGGAAAGAGGAATACCCAATAAAAACATTCAGTACTTC. The whole variable domain, filled in from reference TRBV15 and TRBJ2-4, reads DAMVIQNPRYQVTQFGKPVTLSCSQTLNHNVMYWYQQKSSQAPKLLFHYYDKDFNNEADTPDNFQSRRPNTSFCFLDIRSPGLGDTAMYLCATKERGIPNKNIQYFGAGTRLSVL.

The chain joins TRBV6-5 to TRBJ1-2; 7 bases are shared with TRBD1. Losses at the gene ends were 2 bases for V and 4 bases for J; bases not matched to a gene: 7. Germline lookup yields CDR1 MNHEY and CDR2 SVGAGI. The length of the CDR3 is 15 residues. CDR3 amino acids: CASSYLTGTIYGYTF. In DNA form, the CDR3 reads TGTGCCAGCAGTTACCTGACAGGGACAATCTATGGCTACACCTTC.

V usage is TRBV6-1 and J usage is TRBJ1-6; weak D call: TRBD1 (5 bases). The CDR3 runs 13 residues. V was trimmed by 3 bases and J by 5 bases, leaving 5 bases between them. Germline CDR1 MNHNS, CDR2 SASEGT. The CDR3 region has the DNA TGTGCCAGCAGTGACAGGGATAATTCACCCCTCCACTTT. Encoded protein: CASSDRDNSPLHF.

The chain carries TRBV7-9 and TRBJ1-1, with a possible D match to TRBD1 (5 bases). The CDR3 spans 14 residues. Looked up from germline, CDR1 is SEHNR and CDR2 is FQNEAQ (reference sequence). V shed 4 bases and J shed 4 bases, with 13 bases lying between them. CDR3 in DNA: TGTGCCAGCAGCTCTCCAGGGTACCGCACTGAAGCTTTCTTT. Protein product: CASSSPGYRTEAFF.

This clone came up once. The rearrangement joins TRBV9 to TRBJ1-2; 11 bases align to TRBD1. Germline V gene lookup returns CDR1 SGDLS and CDR2 YYNGEE. V was pared by 3 bases and J by 4 bases, with 11 bases of the junction left unmatched. The CDR3 has 17 residues. CDR3 protein: CASSGSGTGTGGYGYTF. The CDR3 nucleotides are TGTGCCAGCAGCGGCTCGGGGACCGGGACAGGGGGCTATGGCTACACCTTC.

V is TRBV5-5 and J is TRBJ1-5, with TRBD1 as a possible D gene (5 bases). The V end was cut by 0 bases, the J end by 6 bases, with 16 bases between. The germline V gene encodes CDR1 SGHKS and CDR2 YYEKEE (reference sequence). This CDR3 has 16 residues. CDR3 coding DNA: TGTGCCAGCAGCTTGGCCGGGGGGAATAGCGGTCAGCCCCAGCATTTT. This gives the protein CASSLAGGNSGQPQHF. Using reference TRBV5-5 and TRBJ1-5 for the parts outside the CDR3, the full variable domain is DAGVTQSPTHLIKTRGQQVTLRCSPISGHKSVSWYQQVLGQGPQFIFQYYEKEERGRGNFPDRFSARQFPNYSSELNVNALLLGDSALYLCASSLAGGNSGQPQHFGDGTRLSIL.

This clone has a handful of counts. This chain connects TRBV12-3 or TRBV12-4 to TRBJ1-2; 9 positions match TRBD1. CDR3 size: 13 residues. V lost 5 bases, J lost 5 bases, and 3 bases stayed unmatched. In nucleotides, the CDR3 is TGTGCCAGCAGTATCGGGACAGGGTATGGCTACACCTTC. It codes for CASSIGTGYGYTF.

The chain joins TRBV19 to TRBJ1-2; 10 bases line up with TRBD1. The length of the CDR3 is 15 residues. J gave up 8 bases and V 5 bases, and 11 bases lay outside the gene matches. Germline lookup yields CDR1 LNHDA and CDR2 SQIVND (reference sequence). CDR3 protein: CASSPDRGRTGGYTF. The CDR3, as DNA: TGTGCCAGTAGTCCTGACAGGGGGCGGACCGGCGGCTACACCTTC.

This chain connects TRBV19 to TRBJ1-1; possible D gene TRBD1, 5 bases. Germline V lookup: CDR1 LNHDA, CDR2 SQIVND (reference sequence). V lost 8 bases, J lost 2 bases, and 15 bases lay in between. This CDR3 contains 14 residues. CDR3 amino acids: CASLLTETNTEAFF. The CDR3 DNA reads as TGTGCCAGTCTTCTGACAGAAACTAACACTGAAGCTTTCTTT.